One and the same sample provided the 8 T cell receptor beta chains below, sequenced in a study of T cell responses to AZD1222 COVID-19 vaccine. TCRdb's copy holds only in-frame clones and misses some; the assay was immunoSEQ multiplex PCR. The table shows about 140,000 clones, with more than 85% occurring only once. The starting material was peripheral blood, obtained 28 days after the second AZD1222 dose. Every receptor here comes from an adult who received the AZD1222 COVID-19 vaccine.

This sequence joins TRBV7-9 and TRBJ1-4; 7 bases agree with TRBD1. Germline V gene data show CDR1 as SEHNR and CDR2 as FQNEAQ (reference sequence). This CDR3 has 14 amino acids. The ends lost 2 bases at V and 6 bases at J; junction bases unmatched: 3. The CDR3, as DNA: TGTGCCAGCAGCTTACGACAGGGTGATGAAAAACTGTTTTTT. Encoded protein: CASSLRQGDEKLFF.

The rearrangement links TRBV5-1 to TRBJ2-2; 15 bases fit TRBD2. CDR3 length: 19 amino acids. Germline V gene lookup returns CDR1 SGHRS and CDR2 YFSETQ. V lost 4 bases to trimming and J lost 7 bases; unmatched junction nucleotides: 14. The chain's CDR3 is CASSTGTSGRSLGSGELFF. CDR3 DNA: TGCGCCAGCAGCACCGGGACTAGCGGGAGGTCCCTAGGGAGCGGGGAGCTGTTTTTT.

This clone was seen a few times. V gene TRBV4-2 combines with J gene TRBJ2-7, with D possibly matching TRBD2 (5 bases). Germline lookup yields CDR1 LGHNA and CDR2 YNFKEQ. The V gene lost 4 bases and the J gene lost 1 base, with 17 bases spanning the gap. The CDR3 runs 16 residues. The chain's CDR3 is CASSRPATSGSYEQYF. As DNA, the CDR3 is TGTGCCAGCAGCCGGCCCGCGACAAGCGGATCCTACGAGCAGTACTTC.

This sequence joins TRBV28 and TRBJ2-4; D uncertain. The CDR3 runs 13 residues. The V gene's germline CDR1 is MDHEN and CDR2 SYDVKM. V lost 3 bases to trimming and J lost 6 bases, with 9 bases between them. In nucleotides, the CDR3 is TGTGCCAGCAGTTTCCTTTCTACAAACATTCAGTACTTC. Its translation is CASSFLSTNIQYF. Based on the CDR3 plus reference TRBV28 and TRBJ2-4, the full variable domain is DVKVTQSSRYLVKRTGEKVFLECVQDMDHENMFWYRQDPGLGLRLIYFSYDVKMKEKGDIPEGYSVSREKKERFSLILESASTNQTSMYLCASSFLSTNIQYFGAGTRLSVL.

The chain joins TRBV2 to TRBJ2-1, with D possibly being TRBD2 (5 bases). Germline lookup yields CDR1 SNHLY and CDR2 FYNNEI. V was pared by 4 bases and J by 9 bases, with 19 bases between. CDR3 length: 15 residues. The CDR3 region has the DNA TGTGCCAGCAGTGCCCATCGACGTGTCGAGGGTGAGCAGTTCTTC. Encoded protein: CASSAHRRVEGEQFF.

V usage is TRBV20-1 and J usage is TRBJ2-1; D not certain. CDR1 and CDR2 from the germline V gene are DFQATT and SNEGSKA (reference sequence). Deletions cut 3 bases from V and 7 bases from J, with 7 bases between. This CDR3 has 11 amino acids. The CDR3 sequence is CSARSGNEQFF. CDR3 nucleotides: TGCAGTGCTAGGAGTGGAAATGAGCAGTTCTTC.

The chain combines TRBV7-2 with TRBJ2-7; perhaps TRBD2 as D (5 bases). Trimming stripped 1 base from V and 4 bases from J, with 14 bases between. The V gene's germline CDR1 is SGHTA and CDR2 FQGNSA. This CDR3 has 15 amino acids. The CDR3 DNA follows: TGTGCCAGCAGCTTAGTCGGGCGTAGCGAATACGAGCAGTACTTC. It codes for CASSLVGRSEYEQYF.

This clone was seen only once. Written as DNA, the CDR3 is TGTGCCAGCAGAGGCTACTCTGGAAACACCATATATTTT. Its translation: CASRGYSGNTIYF. V is TRBV7-9 and J is TRBJ1-3, with D unclear. Germline V CDR1 and CDR2: SEHNR, FQNEAQ (reference sequence). CDR3 size: 13 residues. V was shortened by 6 bases and J by 0 bases, with 6 bases between the two germline ends. Combining the CDR3 with reference TRBV7-9 and TRBJ1-3 gives the whole variable domain DTGVSQNPRHKITKRGQNVTFRCDPISEHNRLYWYRQTLGQGPEFLTYFQNEAQLEKSRLLSDRFSAERPKGSFSTLEIQRTEQGDSAMYLCASRGYSGNTIYFGEGSWLTVV.